This TCR beta chain was observed in a study of a mutant IDH1 vaccine in newly diagnosed glioma (dated by TCRdb to the early 2020s). For the wider study: Eight vaccinations were administered to patients in weeks 1, 3, 5, 7, 11, 15, 19 and 23, corresponding to visits V03 through V10. In the chemotherapy-containing groups, vaccination started alongside temozolomide cycles, whereas in patients who had radiotherapy alone it started 4-6 weeks after radiotherapy. Of the roughly 30 treated patients, approximately 62% were male and approximately 40% were female, and a mean age of 40.4 years was recorded. Before enrollment, most patients had been given radiochemotherapy with temozolomide as standard therapy, while the rest had received either radiotherapy alone or temozolomide alone. Six visits were used for peripheral blood collection: V03 (baseline), V05, V07, V10, V12 and V13. For exploratory analyses, longitudinal TCRB deep sequencing was carried out in around 26 treated patients wherever samples were available.

The library came from the immunoSEQ multiplex PCR assay. The hsTCRB Kit was used according to the manufacturer's protocol to amplify rearranged TCR beta chain sequences. An Illumina MiSeq was used to sequence the TCRB libraries. On the study's bioinformatics: Demultiplexing, trimming and gene mapping were performed with the kit vendor's proprietary platform. TCRdb mirrors the immuneACCESS table, restricted to in-frame sequences. Some clones are absent from its copies; in checked studies, under half trace to an unresolved V gene, and the reason for the others is unknown. V and J calls and clone size are as listed in that table; D and trimming were resolved from the DNA. Here the sample has tens of thousands of clones; about 80% occur a single time. The top ten clones comprise around 5.5% of the sample. This clone was seen a single time. It has no known antigen specificity. No quality values exist for individual bases; no much larger clone is one base distant.

From cysteine to phenylalanine, the CDR3 is 12 amino acids long. CDR3 DNA only is kept here, 36 bases in frame from base 1. V gives up 4 bases and J gives up 4 bases, and the segment between their germline ends measures 7 bases. Via the germline V gene, CDR1 is SNHLY and CDR2 FYNNEI. Beyond this particular receptor, the publication reports: Selection of PBMC samples for TCRB deep sequencing was based on availability. Pseudoprogression seemed to be unrelated to changes in the top peripheral T cell clonotypes found by TCRB sequencing. It was noted by the authors that analyses of patient blood samples could not be reproduced owing to sample limitations. Across multiple MHC alleles, vaccine-induced immune responses were seen in 90% to 95% of patients.

Taken with the paper, the label for time point translates to: week 5, during vaccination. Each vaccine dose was 300 ug of a 20-mer mutant IDH1 peptide in Montanide, given subcutaneously with topical imiquimod. All donors had newly diagnosed IDH1-mutant astrocytomas of WHO grade 3 or 4 that showed loss of nuclear ATRX. The samples were drawn from NOA16, a multicentre, single-arm, open-label phase I trial in Germany that tested a mutant IDH1 peptide vaccine in humans for the first time. The DNeasy Blood and Tissue Kit was used to extract genomic DNA from EDTA blood for TCRB sequencing. The chain is made from TRBV2 and TRBJ1-2, with the D segment identity uncertain. This sequence was found in a man aged 35 to 55 with glioma. Sequences were derived from PBMCs, sampled from a glioma patient whose treatment included an IDH1 peptide vaccine. The CDR3 region has the sequence CASSAGSYGYTF. The DNA is as follows: TGTGCCAGCAGTGCAGGTTCCTATGGCTACACCTTC.